This T cell receptor beta chain was retrieved from a study of blood T cell repertoires in COVID-19. At the level of the study: Spain, Italy and the United States supplied samples that represented acute and convalescent COVID-19.

This CDR3 has 14 residues. The V and J ends lost 7 bases and 2 bases respectively, with 14 bases between them. Germline-derived CDR1 and CDR2 are MDHEN and SYDVKM. The method was immunoSEQ multiplex PCR; TCRdb's version includes in-frame clones alone and lacks a portion of them. Here the sample spans some 190,000 clones, approximately 85% being singletons. The chain combines TRBV28 with TRBJ1-1; possible D gene TRBD1, 5 bases. The TCR comes from a woman between 55 and 75 years old with acute or convalescent COVID-19. Source material: peripheral blood. The CDR3 is CASNPIGGNTEAFF. DNA of the CDR3: TGTGCCAGCAACCCCATCGGGGGAAACACTGAAGCTTTCTTT.